This T cell receptor beta chain comes out of a study of T cell clonotyping in hematopoietic cell transplantation. Study summary: Recipient samples before transplant were obtained post-cytoreduction.

Study findings and constraints: After transplant, recipient diversity fell while pathologically expanded clonotypes grew through day 180. At the given depth, recipient repertoires were over 95% de novo clonotypes.

Measured with immunoSEQ multiplex PCR; TCRdb has only the in-frame clones, and not every one. Of roughly 46,000 clones detected, around 83% appear once; the ten largest clones hold over 4.5%. Documented time point: recipient sample about 28 days before transplant, after cytoreduction. Blood collection times were about day -28 and days 30, 100, 180 posttransplant. This CDR3 is 15 amino acids long. Germline V gene lookup returns CDR1 SEHNR and CDR2 FQNEAQ (reference sequence). V lost 5 bases to trimming and J lost 11 bases; unmatched junction nucleotides: 13. Remarks on this clone: Its antigen is as yet unknown.

Here the sequenced sample was peripheral blood mononuclear cells, taken before stem cell transplant. This receptor was taken from a man aged 55-75 years with myelodysplastic syndrome. Some clones in this sample may be carry-over from other donors' samples. This rearrangement joins TRBV7-9 to TRBJ2-7; TRBD1 agrees at 12 bases. The DNA for the CDR3 is TGTGCCAGCAGCCCCCCGGGACAGGGGGCGGTGGTTGAGTACTTC. Amino acid sequence: CASSPPGQGAVVEYF. Complete variable domain (other parts from reference TRBV7-9 and TRBJ2-7): DTGVSQNPRHKITKRGQNVTFRCDPISEHNRLYWYRQTLGQGPEFLTYFQNEAQLEKSRLLSDRFSAERPKGSFSTLEIQRTEQGDSAMYLCASSPPGQGAVVEYFGPGTRLTVT.